The source of this TCR beta chain is a study of shared clonotypes between healthy human individuals. Some clones are missing from TCRdb's copy, which holds only in-frame ones; the method was immunoSEQ multiplex PCR. The sample lists 2 million to 2.5 million clones, around 95% occurring once. In its sample, this clone was seen once. The same CDR3 is also encoded by other DNA sequences in this sample. The ends were cut back, 0 bases at V and 0 bases at J, with 10 bases in the middle. Looked up from germline, CDR1 is SGDLS and CDR2 is YYNGEE. CDR3 length: 16 residues. The rearrangement links TRBV9 to TRBJ2-1; perhaps TRBD2 as D (5 bases). Sequenced input: naive CD4+ T cells sorted from blood. Subset in this sample: CD45RA+ positively selected. This clonotype was sampled from a man between 18 and 29 years old in good health. The DNA for the CDR3 is TGTGCCAGCAGCGTAGGTGAGGGTAGCTCCTACAATGAGCAGTTCTTC. Protein product: CASSVGEGSSYNEQFF.